This TCR beta chain was recovered during a study of shared clonotypes between healthy human individuals. About the study: The donors, a couple of women and three men, were aged 18 to 49.

The table came from immunoSEQ multiplex PCR; TCRdb's copy has only in-frame clones and leaves some out. Of some 980,000 clones in the sample, approximately 80% are singletons; the top ten hold approximately 1.5%. Findings and caveats of the study: Lower generation probabilities were found for non-shared clonotypes than for those shared by all four donors.

Concerning this clone: No antigen is known for it.

Per the germline V gene, CDR1 is SGHAT and CDR2 is FQNNGV. The CDR3 length is 16 residues. The V end lost 0 bases, the J end lost 1 base, and 11 bases lay between the germline ends. All donors were healthy HIV-negative adults lacking recent acute infections or vaccinations. The sample taken for sequencing was memory CD4+ T cells sorted from blood. Noted subset: CD45RA-negative fraction. The rearrangement links TRBV11-2 to TRBJ2-3; no definite D call. This clonotype was sampled from a man younger than 30 in good health. Written as DNA, the CDR3 is TGTGCCAGCAGCTTAGATCAATTTGGGGGCACAGATACGCAGTATTTT. It yields the protein CASSLDQFGGTDTQYF.